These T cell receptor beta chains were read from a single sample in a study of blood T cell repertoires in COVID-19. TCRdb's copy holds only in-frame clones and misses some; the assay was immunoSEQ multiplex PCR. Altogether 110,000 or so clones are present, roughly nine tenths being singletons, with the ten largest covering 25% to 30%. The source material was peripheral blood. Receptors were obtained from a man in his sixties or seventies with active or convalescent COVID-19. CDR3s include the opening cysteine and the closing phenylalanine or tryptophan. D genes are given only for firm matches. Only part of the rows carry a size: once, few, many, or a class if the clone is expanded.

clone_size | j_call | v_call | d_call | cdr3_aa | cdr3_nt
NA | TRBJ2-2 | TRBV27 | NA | CASTVDRNTGELFF | TGTGCCAGCACCGTGGACAGGAACACCGGGGAGCTGTTTTTT
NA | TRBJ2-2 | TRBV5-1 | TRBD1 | CASSLDGQGIGELFF | TGCGCCAGCAGCTTGGACGGACAGGGAATCGGGGAGCTGTTTTTT
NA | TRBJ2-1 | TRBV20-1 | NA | CSAREVSEQFF | TGCAGTGCTAGAGAGGTTAGCGAGCAGTTCTTC
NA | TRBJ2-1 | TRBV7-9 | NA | CASSYRDNNEQFF | TGTGCCAGCAGCTACCGGGACAACAATGAGCAGTTCTTC
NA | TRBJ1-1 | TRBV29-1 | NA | CSSSGNTEAFF | TGCAGCTCCTCGGGGAACACTGAAGCTTTCTTT
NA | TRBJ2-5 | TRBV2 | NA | CASMVGGGETQYF | TGTGCCAGCATGGTTGGAGGTGGGGAGACCCAGTACTTC
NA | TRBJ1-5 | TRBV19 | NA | CASEPDSPGPQHF | TGTGCCAGTGAACCGGACAGCCCGGGGCCCCAGCATTTT
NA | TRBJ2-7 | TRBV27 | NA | CASSSNPYEQYF | TGTGCCAGCAGTTCTAACCCCTACGAGCAGTACTTC
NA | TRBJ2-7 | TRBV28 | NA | CASSLGADEQYF | TGTGCCAGCAGTTTGGGGGCAGACGAGCAGTACTTC
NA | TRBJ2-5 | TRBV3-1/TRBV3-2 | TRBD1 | CASSRRGTDKETQYF | TGTGCCAGCAGCCGACGTGGGACAGACAAAGAGACCCAGTACTTC
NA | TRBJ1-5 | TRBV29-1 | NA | CSVLREDGQPQHF | TGCAGCGTTCTCAGGGAGGACGGTCAGCCCCAGCATTTT
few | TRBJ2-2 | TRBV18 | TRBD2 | CASSLVAGPNTGELFF | TGTGCCAGCTCACTAGTAGCGGGACCGAACACCGGGGAGCTGTTTTTT
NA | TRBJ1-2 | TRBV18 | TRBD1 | CASSPTIGREQGARGYTF | TGTGCCAGCTCACCAACAATAGGACGGGAACAGGGGGCGCGAGGCTACACCTTC
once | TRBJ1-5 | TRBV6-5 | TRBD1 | CASSRTGGSNQPQHF | TGTGCCAGCAGCCGGACAGGGGGTAGCAATCAGCCCCAGCATTTT
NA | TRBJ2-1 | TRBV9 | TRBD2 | CASSVDPGLASYNEQFF | TGTGCCAGCAGCGTAGACCCGGGACTAGCGTCCTACAATGAGCAGTTCTTC
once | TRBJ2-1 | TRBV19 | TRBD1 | CASSIWGQGNNEQFF | TGTGCCAGTAGTATTTGGGGACAGGGAAACAATGAGCAGTTCTTC
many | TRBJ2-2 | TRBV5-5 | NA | CASSWKTGPNTGELFF | TGTGCCAGCAGCTGGAAGACAGGCCCGAACACCGGGGAGCTGTTTTTT
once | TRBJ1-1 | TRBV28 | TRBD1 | CASSSGGQVNTEAFF | TGTGCCAGCAGTTCAGGCGGACAGGTGAACACTGAAGCTTTCTTT
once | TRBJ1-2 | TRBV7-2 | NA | CASSPRGGAGVGYTF | TGTGCCAGCAGCCCTCGGGGGGGGGCGGGAGTTGGCTACACCTTC
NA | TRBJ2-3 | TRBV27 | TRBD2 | CASTFGGVGADTQYF | TGTGCCAGCACCTTCGGGGGGGTTGGGGCAGATACGCAGTATTTT
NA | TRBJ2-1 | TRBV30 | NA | CAYRQYNEQFF | TGTGCCTACCGACAGTACAATGAGCAGTTCTTC
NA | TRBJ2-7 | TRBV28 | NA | CASRTPEGADEQYF | TGTGCCAGCAGAACACCGGAGGGGGCTGACGAGCAGTACTTC
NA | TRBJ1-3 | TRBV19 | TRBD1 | CASSHTGDPSGNTIYF | TGTGCCAGTAGTCATACAGGGGATCCCTCTGGAAACACCATATATTTT
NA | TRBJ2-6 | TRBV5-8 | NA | CASSLDPGANVLTF | TGTGCCAGCAGCTTGGATCCAGGGGCCAACGTCCTGACTTTC
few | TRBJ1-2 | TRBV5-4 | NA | CASSLGRSNYGYTF | TGTGCCAGCAGCTTGGGGAGGTCGAACTATGGCTACACCTTC
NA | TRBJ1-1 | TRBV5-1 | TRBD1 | CASSVGTGIGTEAFF | TGCGCCAGCAGCGTAGGGACAGGGATTGGGACTGAAGCTTTCTTT
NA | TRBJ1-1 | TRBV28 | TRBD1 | CASVPQGSNTEAFF | TGTGCCAGCGTCCCACAGGGGTCGAACACTGAAGCTTTCTTT
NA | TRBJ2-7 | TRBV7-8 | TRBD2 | CASSLRGTSGVSSYEQYF | TGTGCCAGCAGCTTAAGAGGGACTAGCGGGGTCAGCTCCTACGAGCAGTACTTC
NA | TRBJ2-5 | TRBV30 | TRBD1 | CAWSVNRGQETQYF | TGTGCCTGGAGTGTGAACAGGGGGCAAGAGACCCAGTACTTC
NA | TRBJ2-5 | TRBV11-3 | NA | CASSRGSKGQETQYF | TGTGCCAGCAGCCGCGGTAGTAAGGGGCAAGAGACCCAGTACTTC
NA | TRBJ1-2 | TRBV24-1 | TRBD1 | CATSDPDRGYGYTF | TGTGCCACCAGTGATCCGGACAGGGGTTATGGCTACACCTTC
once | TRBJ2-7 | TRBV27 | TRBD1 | CASSLSVGGTGTYEQYF | TGTGCCAGCAGTTTATCAGTCGGCGGGACAGGGACCTACGAGCAGTACTTC
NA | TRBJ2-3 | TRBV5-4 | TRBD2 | CASSLGGLAGGTDTQYF | TGTGCCAGCAGCTTGGGGGGACTAGCGGGAGGCACAGATACGCAGTATTTT
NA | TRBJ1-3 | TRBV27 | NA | CASSFSSGNTIYF | TGTGCCAGCAGTTTTAGCTCTGGAAACACCATATATTTT
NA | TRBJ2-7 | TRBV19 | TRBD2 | CASKLAGTYEQYF | TGTGCCAGTAAGCTAGCGGGAACCTACGAGCAGTACTTC
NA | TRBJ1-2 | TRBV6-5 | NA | CASSQERNYGYTF | TGTGCCAGCAGCCAGGAAAGAAACTATGGCTACACCTTC
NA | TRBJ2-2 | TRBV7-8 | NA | CASSFRTGELFF | TGTGCCAGCAGCTTTCGCACCGGGGAGCTGTTTTTT
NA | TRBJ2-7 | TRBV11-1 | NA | CASSLESGEQYF | TGTGCCAGCAGCTTGGAGTCCGGGGAGCAGTACTTC
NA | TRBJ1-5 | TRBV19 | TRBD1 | CASSIETDRGGVSQPQHF | TGTGCCAGTAGTATAGAGACAGACAGGGGCGGTGTTAGTCAGCCCCAGCATTTT